These 3 T cell receptor beta chains were sequenced from one sample in a study of radiotherapy plus CTLA-4 blockade in lung cancer. Clones were sequenced by immunoSEQ multiplex PCR, and TCRdb holds only the in-frame ones, with some missing. Seen here are about 99,000 clones, just over 85% observed once, and the top ten hold roughly 4.9%. The sequencing used peripheral blood, collected from a patient treated with radiotherapy plus ipilimumab. These receptors were collected from a human donor with non-small cell lung cancer that progressed on radiotherapy plus ipilimumab.

This chain uses TRBV4-2 with TRBJ2-7; 7 bases map to TRBD2. J gave up 3 bases and V 0 bases, and 8 bases lay outside the gene matches. Germline loops: CDR1 LGHNA, CDR2 YNFKEQ. CDR3 length: 16 amino acids. The CDR3 bases are TGTGCCAGCAGCCAAGATGTAAGCGGGGCCGACTACGAGCAGTACTTC. It yields the protein CASSQDVSGADYEQYF.

This clone was counted a single time. The V and J genes are TRBV18 and TRBJ1-4; TRBD1 matches at 9 bases. The length of the CDR3 is 14 residues. Losses at the gene ends were 3 bases for V and 8 bases for J; bases not matched to a gene: 4. The germline V gene has CDR1 KGHSH and CDR2 LQKENI. CDR3 DNA sequence: TGTGCCAGCTCACCCGGGACAGGGCGGGAAAAACTGTTTTTT. Protein: CASSPGTGREKLFF.

The chain carries TRBV7-8 and TRBJ1-2; D perhaps matches TRBD1 (5 bases). Germline V lookup: CDR1 SGHVS, CDR2 FQNEAQ. The CDR3 sequence is 14 residues long. The V gene lost 1 base and the J gene lost 1 base, with 7 bases spanning the gap. The chain's CDR3 is CASSLGGVNYGYTF. For the CDR3, the DNA is TGTGCCAGCAGCTTAGGAGGGGTTAACTATGGCTACACCTTC.